The 10 T cell receptor beta chains in this list originate from one sample, sequenced in a study of blood T cell repertoires in COVID-19 (dated by TCRdb to about 2020). Libraries came from the immunoSEQ multiplex PCR assay. Entries here come from immuneACCESS through TCRdb and include only in-frame sequences with V and J called. Some clones fail to appear in such tables; in the studies checked, an unresolved V gene covers under half of the shortfall, and the cause of the remainder is unknown. The sample yields about 240,000 clones; 80% to 90% were counted once. The ten largest account for around 5.9% of the sample. Material: peripheral blood. The receptors here all came from a man aged 55 to 70 with acute or convalescent COVID-19.

For the CDR3, the DNA is TGTGCCAGCAGTTGGGCCGGGACAGGGAGGGAAGAGACCCAGTACTTC. This encodes CASSWAGTGREETQYF. The gene calls are TRBV6-2 or TRBV6-3 and TRBJ2-5; 9 nucleotides align to TRBD1. CDR1 is MNHEY, CDR2 SVGEGT, per germline. The V and J ends lost 4 bases and 3 bases, in that order; junction bases with no gene match: 9. The CDR3 totals 16 residues.

The CDR3 sequence: CASSAYRVGEHGYTF. DNA of the CDR3: TGTGCCAGCAGTGCGTACAGGGTGGGAGAGCATGGCTACACCTTC. This sequence joins TRBV27 and TRBJ1-2; a possible D gene is TRBD1 (6 bases). The CDR3 has 15 amino acids. Germline V gives CDR1 MNHEY, CDR2 SMNVEV (reference sequence). Deletions cut 5 bases from V and 6 bases from J, with 19 bases between.

The V gene is TRBV7-2, the J gene TRBJ2-2; 8 nucleotides match TRBD2. There are 16 residues in the CDR3. Per germline, CDR1 SGHTA and CDR2 FQGNSA. The V gene end was trimmed by 5 bases and the J gene end by 6 bases; junction bases not matched to a gene: 11. CDR3 sequence: CASSRSRTSSPGELFF. In DNA form, the CDR3 reads TGTGCCAGCAGCCGGAGTCGGACTAGCAGCCCCGGGGAGCTGTTTTTT.

This clone occurred a few times. The gene calls are TRBV7-2 and TRBJ1-1; TRBD1 agrees at 8 bases. The V segment lost 2 bases and the J segment 7 bases; nucleotides outside the gene matches: 6. The CDR3 is made up of 14 amino acids. The germline V gene has CDR1 SGHTA and CDR2 FQGNSA. The CDR3 loop reads CASSLRQGNVEAFF. The CDR3 DNA reads as TGTGCCAGCAGCTTAAGACAGGGGAACGTTGAAGCTTTCTTT.

The chain couples TRBV5-1 to TRBJ2-7, with D tentatively TRBD1 (6 bases). CDR1 is SGHRS and CDR2 is YFSETQ in the germline V gene. With 4 bases removed from V and 3 bases from J, the gap between germline ends came to 17 bases. The CDR3 loop spans 15 amino acids. CDR3 nucleotide sequence: TGCGCCAGCAGCCCCGGTGCAGGGGATATCTACGAGCAGTACTTC. Its translation: CASSPGAGDIYEQYF.

The V call is TRBV27, the J call TRBJ2-1, with D perhaps TRBD2 (6 bases). The CDR3 length is 15 residues. From germline, CDR1 is MNHEY and CDR2 SMNVEV (reference sequence). V was pared by 2 bases and J by 4 bases, with 12 bases between. The CDR3 protein is CASSLGLSTYNEQFF. CDR3 in DNA: TGTGCCAGCAGTTTAGGACTATCGACTTACAATGAGCAGTTCTTC.

The gene calls are TRBV6-5 and TRBJ1-2; a weak D match, TRBD1 (5 bases). Trimming pared 5 bases from V and 5 bases from J, leaving 15 bases between. The germline gives CDR1 MNHEY, CDR2 SVGAGI. This CDR3 comprises 14 residues. The CDR3 region is CASSKFQGPYGYTF. The CDR3 DNA reads TGTGCCAGCAGTAAATTCCAGGGTCCGTATGGCTACACCTTC.

J is TRBJ2-7 and V is TRBV10-1; D perhaps matches TRBD1 (5 bases). The CDR3 consists of 15 residues. V lost 6 bases and J 0 bases, leaving 15 bases between the germline ends. CDR1 is WNHNN, CDR2 SYGVQD, per germline (reference sequence). CDR3 protein: CASRIDSGDSYEQYF. As DNA, the CDR3 is TGCGCCAGCAGGATCGACAGTGGAGACTCCTACGAGCAGTACTTC.

In nucleotides, the CDR3 is TGTGCCAGTAGTATCGACTTAAGAGCACCCCTCCACTTT. Encoded protein: CASSIDLRAPLHF. The V call is TRBV19, the J call TRBJ1-6; D not certain. Germline V gene data show CDR1 as LNHDA and CDR2 as SQIVND (reference sequence). The CDR3 is made up of 13 amino acids. V was cut by 3 bases and J by 11 bases, with 11 bases left in between.

The genes are TRBV9 and TRBJ2-7; 9 bases map to TRBD1. The CDR3 length is 14 residues. In germline, CDR1 is SGDLS, CDR2 YYNGEE. V shed 1 base and J 6 bases; nucleotides not matched to a gene: 5. The CDR3 here is CASSVSGQGGEQYF. CDR3 DNA sequence: TGTGCCAGCAGCGTATCGGGACAGGGCGGCGAGCAGTACTTC.